Following are 2 T cell receptor beta chains from one sample sequenced in a study of response to subunit inactivated influenza vaccine. TCRdb reanalysed the RT-PCR reads using MiXCR and keeps one entry per CDR3 protein. Among 800,000 to 1,000,000 distinct CDR3 sequences listed, about 20% were seen once. The source material was PBMCs from blood, sampled approximately 5 days after vaccination. Receptors originate from a man aged 50 to 60 who received an inactivated influenza vaccine.

This chain connects TRBV7-9 to TRBJ2-2, with D perhaps being TRBD1 or TRBD2 (5 bases each). The CDR3 extends over 15 amino acids. Germline V gives CDR1 SEHNR, CDR2 FQNEAQ (reference sequence). V lost 2 bases to trimming and J lost 6 bases, with 13 bases between them. The CDR3 here is CASSLFAGSAGELFF. The CDR3 nucleotides are TGTGCCAGCAGCTTATTTGCAGGGAGTGCCGGGGAGCTGTTTTTT.

This clonotype was counted ten times or more. The chain combines TRBV5-6 with TRBJ2-1; D perhaps matches TRBD2 (5 bases). This CDR3 has 15 amino acids. The V end was cut by 1 base, the J end by 4 bases, with 12 bases between. CDR1 is SGHDT, CDR2 YYEEEE, per germline. CDR3 nucleotide sequence: TGTGCCAGCAGCTTGTGGCGGGCCCCGTACAATGAGCAGTTCTTC. It translates to CASSLWRAPYNEQFF.